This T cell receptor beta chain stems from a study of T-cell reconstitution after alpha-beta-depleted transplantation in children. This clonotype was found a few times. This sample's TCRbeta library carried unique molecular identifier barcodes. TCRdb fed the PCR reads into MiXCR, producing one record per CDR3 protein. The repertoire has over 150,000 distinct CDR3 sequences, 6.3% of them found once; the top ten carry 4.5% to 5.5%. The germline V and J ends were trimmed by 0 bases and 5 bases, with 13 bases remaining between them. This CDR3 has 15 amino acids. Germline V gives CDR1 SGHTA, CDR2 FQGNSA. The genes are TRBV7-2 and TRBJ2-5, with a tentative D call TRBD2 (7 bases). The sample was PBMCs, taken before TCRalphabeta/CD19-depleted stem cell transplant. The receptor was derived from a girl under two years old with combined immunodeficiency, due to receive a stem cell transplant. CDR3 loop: CASSLAGGAGETQYF. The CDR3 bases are TGTGCCAGCAGCTTAGCGGGGGGGGCCGGGGAGACCCAGTACTTC. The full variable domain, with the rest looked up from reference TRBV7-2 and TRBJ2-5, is GAGVSQSPSNKVTEKGKDVELRCDPISGHTALYWYRQSLGQGLEFLIYFQGNSAPDKSGLPSDRFSAERTGGSVSTLTIQRTQQEDSAVYLCASSLAGGAGETQYFGPGTRLLVL.